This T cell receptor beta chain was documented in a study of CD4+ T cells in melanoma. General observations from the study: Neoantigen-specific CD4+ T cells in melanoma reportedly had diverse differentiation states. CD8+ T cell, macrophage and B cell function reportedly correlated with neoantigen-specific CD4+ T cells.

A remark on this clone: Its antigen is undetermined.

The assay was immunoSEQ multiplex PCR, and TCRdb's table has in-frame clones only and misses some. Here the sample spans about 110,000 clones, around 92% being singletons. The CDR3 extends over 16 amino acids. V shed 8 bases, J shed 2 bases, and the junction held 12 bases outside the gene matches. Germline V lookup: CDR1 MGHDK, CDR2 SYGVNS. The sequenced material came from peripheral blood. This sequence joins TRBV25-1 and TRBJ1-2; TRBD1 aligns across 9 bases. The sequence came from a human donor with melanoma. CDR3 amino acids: CASSHTGGGINYGYTF. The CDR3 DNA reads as TGTGCCAGCTCACACACAGGGGGCGGGATCAACTATGGCTACACCTTC.